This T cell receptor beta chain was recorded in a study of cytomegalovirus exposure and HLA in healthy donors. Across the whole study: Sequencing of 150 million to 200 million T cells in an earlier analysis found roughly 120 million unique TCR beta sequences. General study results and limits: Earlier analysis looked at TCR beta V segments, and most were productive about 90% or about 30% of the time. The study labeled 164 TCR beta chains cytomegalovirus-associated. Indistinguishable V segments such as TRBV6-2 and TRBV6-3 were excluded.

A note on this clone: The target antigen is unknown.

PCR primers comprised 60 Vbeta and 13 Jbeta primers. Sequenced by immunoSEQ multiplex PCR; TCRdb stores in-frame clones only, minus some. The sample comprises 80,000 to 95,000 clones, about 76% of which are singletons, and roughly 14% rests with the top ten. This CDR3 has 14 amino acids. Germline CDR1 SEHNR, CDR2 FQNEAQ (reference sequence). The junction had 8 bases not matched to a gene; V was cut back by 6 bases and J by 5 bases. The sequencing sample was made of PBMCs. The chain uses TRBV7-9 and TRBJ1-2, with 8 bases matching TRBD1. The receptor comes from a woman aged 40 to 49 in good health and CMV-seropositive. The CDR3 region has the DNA TGTGCCAGCAGTTCACTAGGACAGGGTTATGGCTACACCTTC. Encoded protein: CASSSLGQGYGYTF.